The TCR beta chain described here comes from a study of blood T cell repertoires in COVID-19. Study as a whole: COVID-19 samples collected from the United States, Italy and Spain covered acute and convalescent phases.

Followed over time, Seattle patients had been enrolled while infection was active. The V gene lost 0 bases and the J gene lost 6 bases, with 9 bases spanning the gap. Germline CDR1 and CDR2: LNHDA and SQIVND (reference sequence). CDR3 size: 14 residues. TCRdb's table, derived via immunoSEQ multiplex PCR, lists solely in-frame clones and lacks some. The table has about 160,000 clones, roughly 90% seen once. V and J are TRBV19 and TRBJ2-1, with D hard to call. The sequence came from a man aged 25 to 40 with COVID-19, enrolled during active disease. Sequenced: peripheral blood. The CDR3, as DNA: TGTGCCAGTAGTATAGATCTGTTTCCCAATGAGCAGTTCTTC. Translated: CASSIDLFPNEQFF.